Listed here are 27 T cell receptor beta chains from one sample, sequenced in a study of control samples from healthy donors and cancer patients. Sequencing used immunoSEQ multiplex PCR; TCRdb keeps in-frame clones, though not all of them. This sample has approximately 60,000 clones, with about nine tenths found just once. Sequenced material: PBMCs. These receptors were obtained from a woman aged 45-65 years with colorectal cancer.

The genes are TRBV7-8 and TRBJ2-1; D not resolved. Germline assignment: CDR1 SGHVS and CDR2 FQNEAQ. Trimming shortened V by 7 bases and J by 8 bases, and 24 bases separated the two germline ends. The CDR3 sequence is 16 residues long. The CDR3 DNA is TGTGCCAGCACCAACCCAGGTAGCCCCTCTCGGGATGAGCAGTTCTTC. Translated, it gives CASTNPGSPSRDEQFF.

V usage is TRBV19 and J usage is TRBJ1-1, with 9 bases identical to TRBD1. The CDR3 contains 15 residues. J lost 6 bases, V lost 3 bases, and 8 bases had no gene match. Germline CDR1 reads LNHDA; CDR2 reads SQIVND (reference sequence). CDR3 in DNA: TGTGCCAGTAGTATCCACGGACAGGGGTGGGCTGAAGCTTTCTTT. Translating it yields CASSIHGQGWAEAFF. The full variable domain, with the rest looked up from reference TRBV19 and TRBJ1-1, is DGGITQSPKYLFRKEGQNVTLSCEQNLNHDAMYWYRQDPGQGLRLIYYSQIVNDFQKGDIAEGYSVSREKKESFPLTVTSAQKNPTAFYLCASSIHGQGWAEAFFGQGTRLTVV.

The chain is built from TRBV9 and TRBJ2-5, with TRBD1 as a possible D gene (6 bases). CDR1 and CDR2 from the germline V gene are SGDLS and YYNGEE. V was clipped by 4 bases and J by 5 bases, with 15 bases between them. The length of the CDR3 is 14 residues. The CDR3, as DNA: TGTGCCAGCAGCACCTCAGGGGCGCGGGAGACCCAGTACTTC. Translating gives CASSTSGARETQYF.

In this sample, this clone turned up a few times. CDR3 in amino acids: CASSQDPAGGGDTQYF. DNA for the CDR3: TGTGCCAGCAGCCAAGATCCGGCGGGGGGAGGGGATACGCAGTATTTT. The rearrangement links TRBV4-2 to TRBJ2-3; TRBD2 matches 8 bases. The CDR3 extends over 16 amino acids. Looked up from germline, CDR1 is LGHNA and CDR2 is YNFKEQ. V shed 0 bases and J 6 bases; nucleotides not matched to a gene: 8.

The rearrangement joins TRBV7-6 to TRBJ1-1; possibly TRBD1 for D (5 bases). V was pared by 5 bases and J by 2 bases, with 9 bases between. This CDR3 has 13 amino acids. Germline V gene sequence: CDR1 SGHVS, CDR2 FNYEAQ. The chain's CDR3 is CASSRGANTEAFF. The CDR3, as DNA: TGTGCCAGCAGCCGAGGGGCTAACACTGAAGCTTTCTTT.

The chain employs TRBV6-6 and TRBJ1-2, with 7 positions matching TRBD1. The V segment lost 7 bases and the J segment 8 bases; nucleotides outside the gene matches: 10. Per germline, CDR1 MNHNY and CDR2 SVGAGI (reference sequence). This CDR3 region has 13 residues. The CDR3 sequence: CASTNGRGPGYTF. DNA for the CDR3: TGTGCCAGCACCAACGGGAGGGGGCCCGGCTACACCTTC.

The CDR3, as DNA: TGTGCCTGGAGTGAGATTTTCCGTGGGGGAGCCAAAAACATTCAGTACTTC. Its translation: CAWSEIFRGGAKNIQYF. The chain has TRBV30 and TRBJ2-4, with D perhaps given as TRBD1 or TRBD2 (5 bases each). From germline, CDR1 is GTSNPN and CDR2 SVGIG (reference sequence). CDR3 length equals 17 residues. Trimming left V 1 base short and J 0 bases short, with 16 bases between.

This clone was recorded once. The gene calls are TRBV9 and TRBJ2-3; D gene uncertain. The CDR3 has 13 residues. The germline V gene encodes CDR1 SGDLS and CDR2 YYNGEE. Between the trimmed V and J ends, which lost 3 bases and 7 bases, there was a span of 12 bases. The chain's CDR3 is CASSGPIGHTQYF. CDR3 DNA: TGTGCCAGCAGCGGGCCGATCGGGCATACGCAGTATTTT.

This clone showed up just once. One end of the junction varies from germline; a read error may be responsible. This sequence joins TRBV18 and TRBJ2-1, with TRBD2 matching 8 bases. There are 15 residues in the CDR3. Germline V gene lookup returns CDR1 KGHSH and CDR2 LQKENI. The chain's CDR3 is CTSSPGRASYNEQFF. The CDR3 region has the DNA TGTACCAGCTCACCCGGGAGGGCCTCCTACAATGAGCAGTTCTTC.

This chain uses TRBV5-4 with TRBJ2-7; no clear D. The CDR3 is 14 residues long. Trimming took 2 bases from V and 2 from J, leaving 11 bases between them. Germline V gives CDR1 SGHNT, CDR2 YYREEE (reference sequence). CDR3 protein: CASSLAVTPYEQYF. The DNA for the CDR3 is TGTGCCAGCAGCTTAGCCGTAACGCCCTACGAGCAGTACTTC.

This chain connects TRBV5-5 to TRBJ2-5, with D possibly matching TRBD1 (6 bases). This CDR3 spans 14 amino acids. Per germline, CDR1 SGHKS and CDR2 YYEKEE (reference sequence). Deletions cut 4 bases from V and 2 bases from J, with 12 bases between. Here the CDR3 DNA reads TGTGCCAGCAGCCCCGGGACACGGCAAGAGACCCAGTACTTC. Encoded protein: CASSPGTRQETQYF.

The CDR3 bases are TGTGCCAGCAGTTTGGCCGGGGATGATGAAGCTTTCTTT. Its translation: CASSLAGDDEAFF. The chain combines TRBV27 with TRBJ1-1; the D is unclear. The germline V gene encodes CDR1 MNHEY and CDR2 SMNVEV (reference sequence). The V end was cut by 3 bases, the J end by 7 bases, with 12 bases between. This CDR3 is 13 amino acids long.

The chain uses TRBV7-2 and TRBJ2-3; D uncertain. The ends were cut back, 1 base at V and 6 bases at J, with 11 bases in the middle. The CDR3 has 14 amino acids. Germline V gene lookup returns CDR1 SGHTA and CDR2 FQGNSA. The CDR3 nucleotides read TGTGCCAGCAGCTTAGAGAGGTTGGAGGATACGCAGTATTTT. Amino acids: CASSLERLEDTQYF.

The V and J genes are TRBV28 and TRBJ2-4; possible D gene TRBD1, 6 bases. In germline, CDR1 is MDHEN, CDR2 SYDVKM. This CDR3 is built from 15 residues. V was pared by 7 bases and J by 8 bases, with 21 bases between. DNA for the CDR3: TGTGCCAGCACCTCATATAGGGAACAGGGAGACATTCAGTACTTC. It specifies CASTSYREQGDIQYF.

The chain joins TRBV28 to TRBJ2-5; D perhaps matches TRBD2 (7 bases). Germline CDR1 and CDR2: MDHEN and SYDVKM. The CDR3 extends over 13 amino acids. With 7 bases removed from V and 5 bases from J, the gap between germline ends came to 14 bases. In DNA form, the CDR3 reads TGTGCCAGCAATCTGGGGGGGGCTGAGACCCAGTACTTC. Its translation is CASNLGGAETQYF.

This chain links TRBV10-2 with TRBJ1-1; D unresolved. The V end was cut by 4 bases, the J end by 0 bases, with 6 bases between. Looked up from germline, CDR1 is WSHSY and CDR2 is SAAADI. The CDR3 has 13 residues. CDR3 loop: CASSVNLNTEAFF. For the CDR3, the DNA is TGCGCCAGCAGTGTTAATTTGAACACTGAAGCTTTCTTT.

The genes are TRBV28 and TRBJ1-4; 9 bases align to TRBD1. Germline CDR1 and CDR2: MDHEN and SYDVKM. The junction had 4 bases not matched to a gene; V was cut back by 6 bases and J by 8 bases. The CDR3 runs to 13 residues. The CDR3 DNA is TGTGCCAGCAGGGGACAGGGAATGGAAAAACTGTTTTTT. This codes for CASRGQGMEKLFF.

This clone was detected once. The genes are TRBV28 and TRBJ1-4; no clear D gene. The V end lost 6 bases, the J end lost 7 bases, and 9 bases lay between the germline ends. The CDR3 spans 12 residues. CDR1 is MDHEN and CDR2 is SYDVKM in the germline V gene. CDR3 protein: CASRPPGEKLFF. The CDR3 nucleotides read TGTGCCAGCAGGCCTCCGGGTGAAAAACTGTTTTTT.

This clone was seen a few times. V and J are TRBV25-1 and TRBJ1-2; TRBD1 agrees at 7 bases. This CDR3 is built from 15 residues. In germline, CDR1 is MGHDK, CDR2 SYGVNS. V gave up 2 bases and J gave up 8 bases; unmatched junction bases: 11. The CDR3 here is CASSEAEGARKGYTF. As DNA, the CDR3 is TGTGCCAGCAGTGAAGCGGAGGGGGCGAGGAAGGGCTACACCTTC.

This chain connects TRBV7-8 to TRBJ1-1; D is uncertain. Germline V lookup: CDR1 SGHVS, CDR2 FQNEAQ. The CDR3 runs 15 residues. V was trimmed by 5 bases and J by 7 bases, leaving 20 bases between them. The CDR3 is CASSPSGGRAVEAFF. Written as DNA, the CDR3 is TGTGCCAGCAGCCCGTCGGGCGGGCGGGCGGTTGAAGCTTTCTTT.

V gene TRBV2 combines with J gene TRBJ2-7; no clear D gene. Germline V gene sequence: CDR1 SNHLY, CDR2 FYNNEI. CDR3 length equals 13 residues. V gave up 5 bases and J gave up 5 bases, with 13 bases separating them. The CDR3 nucleotides read TGTGCCAGCAGTTCGGAGACGGTGAACGAGCAGTACTTC. Its protein product is CASSSETVNEQYF.

The chain has TRBV18 and TRBJ2-1; 9 nucleotides align to TRBD1. This CDR3 region has 17 residues. V trimming: 4 bases; J trimming: 7 bases; junction bases outside the gene matches: 14. Germline CDR1 and CDR2: KGHSH and LQKENI. This CDR3 is CASSRVVGTGTLNEQFF. As DNA, the CDR3 is TGTGCCAGCTCACGGGTTGTAGGGACAGGGACCCTAAATGAGCAGTTCTTC.

The CDR3 DNA reads TGTGCTAGTGGGCAGGGGTTTGGTCAGCCCCAGCATTTT. Protein product: CASGQGFGQPQHF. This chain connects TRBV12-5 to TRBJ1-5, with D possibly being TRBD1 (6 bases). Germline-derived CDR1 and CDR2 are LGHNT and FRNRAP. The CDR3 extends over 13 amino acids. V was cut by 6 bases and J by 6 bases, with 12 bases left in between.

V is TRBV7-8 and J is TRBJ2-3, with 8 bases aligning to TRBD2. With V trimmed by 4 bases and J by 0 bases, 12 bases remained unmatched. Germline V gives CDR1 SGHVS, CDR2 FQNEAQ. The CDR3 runs 18 residues. CDR3 loop: CASSSRYSGTMSTDTQYF. The CDR3 region has the DNA TGTGCCAGCAGCTCACGATATAGCGGGACCATGAGCACAGATACGCAGTATTTT.

This chain connects TRBV6-5 to TRBJ1-2; 9 bases are a match to TRBD1. Unmatched junction bases numbered 7, after V lost 6 bases and J lost 8 bases. The germline gives CDR1 MNHEY, CDR2 SVGAGI. This CDR3 has 13 amino acids. The chain's CDR3 is CASSRTGAEGYTF. The CDR3 DNA sequence: TGTGCCAGCAGCAGGACAGGGGCCGAGGGCTACACCTTC.

This clone came up once. The genes are TRBV30 and TRBJ1-2; 8 nucleotides align to TRBD1. CDR1 and CDR2 (germline): GTSNPN, SVGIG (reference sequence). The length of the CDR3 is 17 residues. Trimming cost V 0 bases and J 5 bases; bases outside gene matches: 14. The CDR3 DNA is TGTGCCTGGAGTGTTAGCGTGACAGGGGACCCGCGATATGGCTACACCTTC. It translates to CAWSVSVTGDPRYGYTF.

Concerning this clone itself: Within the sample, other DNA sequences also encode this same CDR3. The chain is built from TRBV30 and TRBJ2-5; TRBD1 or TRBD2 may be the D gene (6 bases each). The CDR3 has 14 amino acids. CDR1 is GTSNPN and CDR2 is SVGIG in the germline V gene (reference sequence). Trimming left V 0 bases short and J 2 bases short, with 10 bases between. The CDR3 DNA reads as TGTGCCTGGAGTGTAGGAGGGGGGCAAGAGACCCAGTACTTC. It encodes CAWSVGGGQETQYF.